Below are 28 T cell receptor beta chains sequenced from a single sample in a study of human T cells and chemical hapten exposure. TCRdb reprocessed the RACE reads via MiXCR and lists one record per CDR3 protein. The sample records approximately 57,000 distinct CDR3 sequences, 7% to 10% being singletons. Specified time point: patch test 1, 2 weeks after DPC sensitization. The treatment here: therapeutic diphenylcyclopropenone sensitization with weekly scalp DPC. Sequenced here: whole blood, sampled in connection with sensitization to the hapten diphenylcyclopropenone (DPC). The origin of the receptors is a woman aged 40 to 50 with alopecia areata. Some clones in this sample may be carry-over from other donors' samples.

This clonotype came up a few times. The chain joins TRBV30 to TRBJ2-1; D gene unclear. The CDR3 sequence is 12 residues long. The V gene's germline CDR1 is GTSNPN and CDR2 SVGIG (reference sequence). Trimming removed 3 bases from V and 3 bases from J, with 6 bases in between. As DNA, the CDR3 is TGTGCCTGGAGGCCTAGCTACAATGAGCAGTTCTTC. It yields the protein CAWRPSYNEQFF.

This clonotype was recorded at least ten times. The chain couples TRBV2 to TRBJ1-1; TRBD1 might be the D (5 bases). Trimming shortened V by 6 bases and J by 0 bases, and 11 bases separated the two germline ends. Germline CDR1 and CDR2: SNHLY and FYNNEI. The CDR3 spans 14 residues. CDR3 sequence (DNA): TGTGCCAGCAGCGAATACAGGATGAACACTGAAGCTTTCTTT. This sequence encodes CASSEYRMNTEAFF.

This clonotype was counted many times. This chain links TRBV7-9 with TRBJ2-7; perhaps TRBD1 as D (5 bases). The CDR3 is made up of 13 amino acids. Germline assignment: CDR1 SEHNR and CDR2 FQNEAQ (reference sequence). Trimming stripped 1 base from V and 2 bases from J, with 6 bases between. The CDR3 bases are TGTGCCAGCAGCTTAGGGGGCCCCTACGAGCAGTACTTC. The encoded protein is CASSLGGPYEQYF.

This clonotype was detected a few times. The rearrangement uses TRBV18 and TRBJ1-1; D uncertain. Trimming left V 1 base short and J 0 bases short, with 3 bases between. This CDR3 spans 13 amino acids. The germline gives CDR1 KGHSH, CDR2 LQKENI. Here the CDR3 DNA reads TGTGCCAGCTCACCACGACTGAACACTGAAGCTTTCTTT. Encoded protein: CASSPRLNTEAFF.

This clonotype was seen at least ten times. The gene calls are TRBV4-1 and TRBJ2-7; TRBD1 matches at 9 bases. The ends lost 3 bases at V and 3 bases at J; junction bases unmatched: 3. CDR1 MGHRA and CDR2 YSYEKL come from the germline V gene. The CDR3 is made up of 14 amino acids. Written as DNA, the CDR3 is TGCGCCAGCAGCCAGCCGGGACAGGGCTACGAGCAGTACTTC. This gives the protein CASSQPGQGYEQYF.

This clonotype was detected a few times. The chain combines TRBV4-3 with TRBJ2-5; D not resolved. Looked up from germline, CDR1 is LGHNA and CDR2 is YSLEER. Between the trimmed V and J ends, which lost 0 bases and 4 bases, there was a span of 12 bases. The CDR3 length is 15 residues. For the CDR3, the DNA is TGCGCCAGCAGCCAAGACGGGTCAGACGGAGAGACCCAGTACTTC. Its protein product is CASSQDGSDGETQYF.

This clonotype has only a few counts. The rearrangement joins TRBV5-1 to TRBJ2-1, with 12 bases identical to TRBD2. This CDR3 is 15 amino acids long. The J segment lost 6 bases and the V segment lost 4 bases, leaving 5 bases of the junction unmatched. Germline V CDR1 and CDR2: SGHRS, YFSETQ. Here the CDR3 reads CASSQRTSGVNEQFF. DNA of the CDR3: TGCGCCAGCAGCCAAAGGACTAGCGGGGTCAATGAGCAGTTCTTC.

This clonotype was seen more than once but under ten times. The chain recombines TRBV12-3 or TRBV12-4 with TRBJ1-2; D gene ambiguous. Deletions cut 6 bases from V and 3 bases from J, with 11 bases between. The CDR3 is made up of 13 amino acids. This chain's CDR3 is CASSPGEHYGYTF. The CDR3 region has the DNA TGTGCCAGCAGCCCCGGAGAACACTATGGCTACACCTTC.

This clonotype was observed many times. The chain recombines TRBV5-1 with TRBJ2-5, with 8 bases matching TRBD1. Trimming at V came to 2 bases and at J to 3 bases, leaving 0 bases not matched to a gene. Germline CDR1 reads SGHRS; CDR2 reads YFSETQ. There are 13 residues in the CDR3. The CDR3 nucleotides are TGCGCCAGCAGCTTACAGGGGGAAGAGACCCAGTACTTC. Translated: CASSLQGEETQYF.

This clonotype was detected ten times or more. V and J are TRBV20-1 and TRBJ2-3, with 7 bases aligning to TRBD2. CDR3 length equals 14 residues. Germline loops: CDR1 DFQATT, CDR2 SNEGSKA (reference sequence). The trim removed 5 bases at V and 0 bases at J, leaving 5 bases unmatched. CDR3 coding DNA: TGCAGTGCTGACCCGGGACTAAGCACAGATACGCAGTATTTT. This translates into CSADPGLSTDTQYF.

By share, this clonotype counts as medium-sized. CDR3: CASSLAFSSSGNTIYF. The CDR3 region has the DNA TGCGCCAGCAGCTTGGCTTTCTCTAGCTCTGGAAACACCATATATTTT. The rearrangement links TRBV5-1 to TRBJ1-3; D gene unclear. V lost 0 bases to trimming and J lost 0 bases, with 10 bases between them. Per the germline V gene, CDR1 is SGHRS and CDR2 is YFSETQ. This CDR3 is 16 amino acids long.

Ten or more counts support this clonotype. The chain carries TRBV6-2 or TRBV6-3 and TRBJ1-1; 7 positions match TRBD1. The CDR3 extends over 16 amino acids. From germline, CDR1 is MNHEY and CDR2 SVGEGT. The trim removed 5 bases at V and 4 bases at J, leaving 13 bases unmatched. CDR3 DNA: TGTGCCAGCAGTCCCTTCCAGGGAGGGGGCGGCACTGAAGCTTTCTTT. As protein: CASSPFQGGGGTEAFF.

There are many counts of this clonotype. V is TRBV5-1 and J is TRBJ2-7; 9 nucleotides align to TRBD2. Germline lookup yields CDR1 SGHRS and CDR2 YFSETQ. V was clipped by 4 bases and J by 5 bases; unmatched bases: 10. CDR3 length: 15 amino acids. For the CDR3, the DNA is TGCGCCAGCAGCCAGGGGACTAGCAGTAGCCACGAGCAGTACTTC. Its translation: CASSQGTSSSHEQYF.

The CDR3 protein is CASSPVPRDTQYF. CDR3 DNA sequence: TGTGCCAGCAGCCCCGTCCCTAGAGATACGCAGTATTTT. The chain uses TRBV7-2 and TRBJ2-3; D uncertain. CDR3 length: 13 amino acids. V gave up 5 bases and J gave up 5 bases, with 11 bases separating them. The germline gives CDR1 SGHTA, CDR2 FQGNSA.

A few counts support this clonotype. The rearrangement links TRBV5-1 to TRBJ1-1; D call uncertain. V lost 8 bases and J 0 bases, leaving 11 bases between the germline ends. The CDR3 length is 13 residues. Germline V gene data show CDR1 as SGHRS and CDR2 as YFSETQ. The DNA of the CDR3 is TGCGCCAGTTGCGAGACACTGAACACTGAAGCTTTCTTT. Translated: CASCETLNTEAFF.

The genes are TRBV10-2 and TRBJ2-5, with 13 bases matching TRBD2. The germline V gene encodes CDR1 WSHSY and CDR2 SAAADI. Trimming took 10 bases from V and 8 from J; bases not matched to a gene: 13. CDR3 length equals 15 residues. CDR3 bases: TGCGCCACCCTGACTAGCGGGGGGCGGAAGAGAACCCAGTACTTC. It translates to CATLTSGGRKRTQYF.

This clonotype was recorded many times. This rearrangement joins TRBV6-2 or TRBV6-3 to TRBJ1-5; D possibly corresponds to TRBD1 (6 bases). The CDR3 contains 14 residues. From germline, CDR1 is MNHEY and CDR2 SVGEGT. V lost 6 bases to trimming and J lost 4 bases, with 13 bases between them. The CDR3 bases are TGTGCCAGCAGCTTCTTAGGGGGAAATCAGCCCCAGCATTTT. It yields the protein CASSFLGGNQPQHF.

This clonotype was seen a handful of times. The rearrangement uses TRBV11-2 and TRBJ1-1, with D perhaps TRBD1 (5 bases). Between the trimmed V and J ends, which lost 4 bases and 2 bases, there was a span of 14 bases. This CDR3 has 15 amino acids. From germline, CDR1 is SGHAT and CDR2 FQNNGV. The CDR3 region is CASSSNRDFNTEAFF. The DNA of the CDR3 is TGTGCCAGCAGCTCCAATCGGGACTTTAACACTGAAGCTTTCTTT.

This clonotype was counted only a few times. CDR3 amino acids: CASSLDPPEVGNTIYF. CDR3 coding DNA: TGCGCCAGCAGCTTGGACCCGCCCGAGGTTGGAAACACCATATATTTT. The chain uses TRBV5-1 and TRBJ1-3; D ambiguous. Germline-derived CDR1 and CDR2 are SGHRS and YFSETQ. V dropped 0 bases and J dropped 3 bases, with 13 bases sitting between them. The CDR3 is 16 amino acids.

About this clonotype itself: A much larger clonotype is one base distant, so this may be a read error. The chain links TRBV5-4 to TRBJ1-1; no clear D. Germline CDR1 reads SGHNT; CDR2 reads YYREEE (reference sequence). CDR3 length: 12 amino acids. V gave up 4 bases and J gave up 3 bases, with 7 bases separating them. The CDR3 spells CASSGWYTEAFF. The CDR3 DNA is TGTGCCAGCAGCGGGTGGTACACTGAAGCTTTCTTT.

In its sample, this clonotype was seen many times. The V and J genes are TRBV7-6 and TRBJ2-7; D is uncertain. This CDR3 spans 11 amino acids. CDR1 SGHVS and CDR2 FNYEAQ come from the germline V gene. V was clipped by 1 base and J by 6 bases, with 4 bases between them. The CDR3 loop is CASSLGVEQYF. The CDR3 DNA sequence: TGTGCCAGCAGCTTAGGGGTCGAGCAGTACTTC. Supplemented by reference TRBV7-6 and TRBJ2-7, the full variable domain reads GAGVSQSPRYKVTKRGQDVALRCDPISGHVSLYWYRQALGQGPEFLTYFNYEAQQDKSGLPNDRFSAERPEGSISTLTIQRTEQRDSAMYRCASSLGVEQYFGPGTRLTVT.

Points on this clonotype: A read error is possible here, since a much larger clone lies one base away. This sequence joins TRBV6-5 and TRBJ1-1; perhaps TRBD1 as D (6 bases). From germline, CDR1 is MNHEY and CDR2 SVGAGI. The CDR3 is 12 residues long. CDR3 DNA: TGTGTCACAAAGACAGGCTACACTGAAGCTTTCTTT. This gives the protein CVTKTGYTEAFF.

In this sample, this clonotype turned up many times. The chain links TRBV7-8 to TRBJ1-3, with 7 positions matching TRBD1. The length of the CDR3 is 17 residues. The V and J ends lost 5 bases and 0 bases, in that order; junction bases with no gene match: 10. Germline assignment: CDR1 SGHVS and CDR2 FQNEAQ. The CDR3 region has the DNA TGTGCCAGCAGCCCAAGGGGGCCAGCCCTCTCTGGAAACACCATATATTTT. Translated, it gives CASSPRGPALSGNTIYF.

This clonotype came up many times. The J gene is TRBJ1-4, the V gene TRBV2; 7 bases map to TRBD1. The CDR3 is made up of 14 amino acids. Germline V CDR1 and CDR2: SNHLY, FYNNEI. V shed 6 bases, J shed 10 bases, and the junction held 11 bases outside the gene matches. The CDR3 DNA reads TGTGCCAGCAGCAGGGGGGACCCCGCCGGAAAACTGTTTTTT. Protein sequence: CASSRGDPAGKLFF. Looking up the rest from reference TRBV2 and TRBJ1-4 gives the full variable domain: EPEVTQTPSHQVTQMGQEVILRCVPISNHLYFYWYRQILGQKVEFLVSFYNNEISEKSEIFDDQFSVERPDGSNFTLKIRSTKLEDSAMYFCASSRGDPAGKLFFGSGTQLSVL.

This clonotype was recorded a few times. CDR3 loop: CARSLGQRHTEAFF. As DNA, the CDR3 is TGTGCCAGAAGCTTAGGGCAGCGCCACACTGAAGCTTTCTTT. The chain has TRBV5-3 and TRBJ1-1; D is uncertain. Being an ORF, TRBV5-3 has a function that is uncertain. This CDR3 is built from 14 residues. Trimming shortened V by 2 bases and J by 3 bases, and 11 bases separated the two germline ends.

This clonotype was recorded many times. This chain joins TRBV12-3 or TRBV12-4 and TRBJ2-7; perhaps TRBD2 as D (7 bases). The CDR3 length is 14 residues. Deletions cut 3 bases from V and 3 bases from J, with 12 bases between. This CDR3 is CASSFGGALYEQYF. The DNA of the CDR3 is TGTGCCAGCAGTTTTGGGGGGGCCCTCTACGAGCAGTACTTC.

This clonotype was counted many times. The V and J genes are TRBV18 and TRBJ2-2; 7 bases line up with TRBD1. Trimming removed 6 bases from V and 0 bases from J; junction bases left unmatched: 4. CDR1 KGHSH and CDR2 LQKENI come from the germline V gene. CDR3 length: 15 amino acids. The CDR3 DNA reads as TGTGCCAGCTCGGACAGGTTCGCGAACACCGGGGAGCTGTTTTTT. Its translation is CASSDRFANTGELFF.

This clonotype was seen repeatedly, ten times or more. The J gene is TRBJ1-2, the V gene TRBV4-1; TRBD1 aligns across 9 bases. Germline CDR1 and CDR2: MGHRA and YSYEKL. The CDR3 has 17 residues. V shed 0 bases and J 8 bases; nucleotides not matched to a gene: 13. For the CDR3, the DNA is TGCGCCAGCAGCCAAGACGAAGCAACCGGGACAGGGAAAGGCTACACCTTC. Translated, it gives CASSQDEATGTGKGYTF.